Each of the 10 T cell receptor beta chains below was sequenced from the same sample in a study of CD8 T cells in ankylosing spondylitis. MiXCR, applied by TCRdb to the 5' RACE reads, yields one record per CDR3 protein. The table shows about 140,000 distinct CDR3 sequences, with approximately 8.4% occurring only once. The sample taken for sequencing was synovial fluid, either unsorted or a sorted T cell fraction (not recorded which). The receptors originated from a male donor with ankylosing spondylitis.

The chain joins TRBV6-2 or TRBV6-3 to TRBJ2-7; no clear D. This CDR3 is built from 12 residues. Looked up from germline, CDR1 is MNHEY and CDR2 is SVGEGT. V gave up 7 bases and J gave up 2 bases, with 9 bases separating them. This CDR3 reads CASNDPTYEQYF. The CDR3 DNA is TGTGCCAGCAACGACCCAACCTACGAGCAGTACTTC.

This chain links TRBV24-1 with TRBJ2-5; 8 bases fit TRBD1. Germline V gives CDR1 KGHDR, CDR2 SFDVKD. V dropped 9 bases and J dropped 5; count of bases not matched to a gene: 7. CDR3 length equals 13 residues. CDR3: CATSGTGPETQYF. CDR3 DNA sequence: TGTGCCACCTCCGGGACAGGTCCCGAGACCCAGTACTTC.

This clonotype has at least ten counts. The chain combines TRBV28 with TRBJ1-6, with D perhaps matching TRBD1 (5 bases). Germline CDR1 reads MDHEN; CDR2 reads SYDVKM. CDR3 length: 13 amino acids. Trimming cost V 7 bases and J 10 bases, with 14 bases left between them. The CDR3 DNA reads TGTGCCAGCACGAGGGGTGTGAGCTCACCCCTCCACTTT. Protein sequence: CASTRGVSSPLHF.

This clonotype has a handful of counts. The V and J genes are TRBV5-5 and TRBJ2-3; 7 positions match TRBD2. Looked up from germline, CDR1 is SGHKS and CDR2 is YYEKEE (reference sequence). The CDR3 is 17 amino acids. The V gene end was trimmed by 5 bases and the J gene end by 0 bases; junction bases not matched to a gene: 12. The CDR3: CASSKGPLGGSTDTQYF. CDR3 nucleotide sequence: TGTGCCAGCAGTAAAGGCCCCTTGGGAGGGAGCACAGATACGCAGTATTTT.

This clonotype was seen only a few times. This sequence joins TRBV28 and TRBJ2-7, with TRBD1 matching over 11 bases. CDR3 length: 14 amino acids. Trimming at V came to 5 bases and at J to 6 bases, leaving 6 bases not matched to a gene. Germline V gives CDR1 MDHEN, CDR2 SYDVKM. For the CDR3, the DNA is TGTGCCAGCAGTCGGACAGGGGGCCTTCGCGAGCAGTACTTC. It codes for CASSRTGGLREQYF.

The V and J genes are TRBV7-2 and TRBJ2-5, with D tentatively TRBD2 (6 bases). Germline loops: CDR1 SGHTA, CDR2 FQGNSA. The germline V and J ends were trimmed by 4 bases and 5 bases, with 17 bases remaining between them. The CDR3 is made up of 15 amino acids. DNA for the CDR3: TGTGCCAGCAGCTCGATGGGGGGTAGCTATGAGACCCAGTACTTC. Its translation is CASSSMGGSYETQYF.

The chain combines TRBV7-3 with TRBJ2-5; D gene ambiguous. Germline loops: CDR1 SGHTA, CDR2 FQGTGA. The germline V and J ends were trimmed by 2 bases and 4 bases, with 8 bases remaining between them. The CDR3 covers 13 residues. This CDR3 is CASSLRPPETQYF. The DNA of the CDR3 is TGTGCCAGCAGCTTACGCCCCCCAGAGACCCAGTACTTC.

This clonotype has ten or more counts. The rearrangement uses TRBV7-2 and TRBJ1-5, with unresolved D. Trimming stripped 3 bases from V and 6 bases from J, with 9 bases between. Germline CDR1 SGHTA, CDR2 FQGNSA. The CDR3 runs to 13 residues. The CDR3 sequence is CASSFSAGQPQHF. CDR3 DNA sequence: TGTGCCAGCAGCTTCTCGGCCGGTCAGCCCCAGCATTTT.

This clonotype has more than one count but fewer than ten. A much larger clonotype is one base distant, so this may be a read error. The chain combines TRBV12-3 or TRBV12-4 with TRBJ2-3; TRBD2 might be the D (6 bases). The CDR3 runs 13 residues. V was shortened by 8 bases and J by 1 base, with 10 bases between the two germline ends. The CDR3 sequence is CASSGLGTDTQYF. In nucleotides, the CDR3 is TGTGCCAGCTCGGGACTTGGCACAGATACGCAGTATTTT.

This clonotype was seen many times. CDR3 sequence (DNA): TGCGCCAGCAGCTTGGACGGACAGGGCGGCGGGGAGCTGTTTTTT. Translating gives CASSLDGQGGGELFF. The chain joins TRBV5-1 to TRBJ2-2; 8 bases fit TRBD1. The CDR3 length is 15 residues. V lost 0 bases to trimming and J lost 7 bases; unmatched junction nucleotides: 5. The germline V gene encodes CDR1 SGHRS and CDR2 YFSETQ.